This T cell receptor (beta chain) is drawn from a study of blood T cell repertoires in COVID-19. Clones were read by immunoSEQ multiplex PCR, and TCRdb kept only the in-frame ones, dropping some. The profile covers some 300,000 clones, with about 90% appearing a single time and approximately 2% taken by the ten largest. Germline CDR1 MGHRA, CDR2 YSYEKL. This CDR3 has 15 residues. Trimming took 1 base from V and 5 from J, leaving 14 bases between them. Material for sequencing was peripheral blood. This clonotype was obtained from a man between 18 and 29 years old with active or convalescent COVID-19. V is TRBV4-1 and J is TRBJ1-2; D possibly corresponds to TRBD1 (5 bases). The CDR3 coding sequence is TGCGCCAGCAGCCAAGCTCGGAGGGGCGCTTATGGCTACACCTTC. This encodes CASSQARRGAYGYTF.